This entry lists 12 T cell receptor beta chains sequenced from one sample in a study of cytomegalovirus exposure and HLA in healthy donors. PCR used 60 Vbeta primers and 13 Jbeta primers. Produced via immunoSEQ multiplex PCR; TCRdb's table is partial and in-frame only. The sample includes 110,000 or so clones, under 85% of them seen just once. Source material: PBMCs. These TCRs come from a man aged 18 to 30 in good health and CMV-seronegative.

The V call is TRBV7-6, the J call TRBJ2-1; 11 bases match TRBD2. The V gene end was trimmed by 6 bases and the J gene end by 1 base; junction bases not matched to a gene: 8. The CDR3 has 17 residues. The V gene's germline CDR1 is SGHVS and CDR2 FNYEAQ. The CDR3 is CASRAGTSGTSYNEQFF. The CDR3 DNA reads TGTGCCAGCAGGGCCGGGACTAGCGGAACTTCCTACAATGAGCAGTTCTTC.

This clone was recorded a few times. V and J are TRBV6-5 and TRBJ2-7; no clear D gene. V lost 2 bases to trimming and J lost 8 bases, with 10 bases between them. CDR1 and CDR2 from the germline V gene are MNHEY and SVGAGI. This CDR3 has 12 residues. The CDR3 here is CASSYSNYQQYF. Here the CDR3 DNA reads TGTGCCAGCAGTTACAGCAATTATCAGCAGTACTTC.

As concerns this clone: A read error may produce the germline difference seen at one junction end. V gene TRBV7-7 combines with J gene TRBJ2-1, with unresolved D. CDR1 is SSHAT and CDR2 is FNYEAQ in the germline V gene (reference sequence). This CDR3 region has 15 residues. The CDR3 sequence is CASSSVSGRSNEQFF. The DNA for the CDR3 is TGTGCTAGCAGCTCCGTGTCAGGCAGAAGTAATGAGCAGTTCTTC.

V usage is TRBV18 and J usage is TRBJ2-7; 7 nucleotides match TRBD1. Trimming took 1 base from V and 4 from J; bases not matched to a gene: 7. The CDR3 has 15 amino acids. Germline CDR1 and CDR2: KGHSH and LQKENI. The chain's CDR3 is CASSPRAGGIYEQYF. For the CDR3, the DNA is TGTGCCAGCTCACCACGGGCAGGGGGTATTTACGAGCAGTACTTC.

V is TRBV9 and J is TRBJ2-5; D possibly corresponds to TRBD1 (6 bases). The length of the CDR3 is 15 residues. Germline-derived CDR1 and CDR2 are SGDLS and YYNGEE. V dropped 3 bases and J dropped 3 bases, with 15 bases sitting between them. CDR3 protein: CASSASPGQKETQYF. The CDR3 DNA sequence: TGTGCCAGCAGCGCGTCACCGGGACAAAAAGAGACCCAGTACTTC.

This rearrangement joins TRBV6-1 to TRBJ1-2; D call uncertain. The CDR3 contains 15 residues. Germline-derived CDR1 and CDR2 are MNHNS and SASEGT. Trimming removed 4 bases at V and 2 bases at J, with 14 bases between. CDR3: CASSGGVQTNYGYTF. CDR3 bases: TGTGCCAGCAGTGGGGGAGTCCAGACAAACTATGGCTACACCTTC.

The V gene is TRBV19, the J gene TRBJ2-7, with 10 bases fitting TRBD1. Trimming cost V 5 bases and J 3 bases; bases outside gene matches: 4. This CDR3 has 14 amino acids. Germline CDR1 is LNHDA and CDR2 is SQIVND (reference sequence). CDR3 region: CASSGRDRGYEQYF. CDR3 bases: TGTGCCAGTAGTGGCCGGGACAGGGGCTACGAGCAGTACTTC.

Comments on this clone: The junction differs from germline at one of its ends, possibly a read error. The CDR3 sequence is CVSSVTLVQETQYF. The CDR3 nucleotides are TGTGTCAGCAGCGTAACTTTAGTTCAAGAGACCCAGTACTTC. This chain links TRBV9 with TRBJ2-5; no clear D. The CDR3 is 14 residues long. CDR1 and CDR2 from the germline V gene are SGDLS and YYNGEE.

The chain employs TRBV27 and TRBJ2-3; TRBD2 aligns across 16 bases. The junction had 7 bases not matched to a gene; V was cut back by 5 bases and J by 8 bases. The germline V gene has CDR1 MNHEY and CDR2 SMNVEV (reference sequence). CDR3 length: 16 amino acids. Here the CDR3 DNA reads TGTGCCAGCAGTGCCCAGGGACTAGCGGGAGGGAGTACGCAGTATTTT. Its translation is CASSAQGLAGGSTQYF.

This chain connects TRBV7-9 to TRBJ1-1; possibly TRBD1 for D (5 bases). Germline V gene data show CDR1 as SEHNR and CDR2 as FQNEAQ (reference sequence). The CDR3 spans 13 residues. Between the trimmed V and J ends, which lost 5 bases and 1 base, there was a span of 8 bases. The CDR3 nucleotides are TGTGCCAGCAGCATGGACAAGAACACTGAAGCTTTCTTT. Translating gives CASSMDKNTEAFF.

The chain has TRBV4-3 and TRBJ2-3, with D possibly matching TRBD1 (5 bases). Between the trimmed V and J ends, which lost 1 base and 0 bases, there was a span of 8 bases. This CDR3 region has 15 residues. Germline-derived CDR1 and CDR2 are LGHNA and YSLEER. This chain's CDR3 is CASSQGGDSTDTQYF. The CDR3 region has the DNA TGCGCCAGCAGCCAAGGGGGCGATAGCACAGATACGCAGTATTTT.

The chain employs TRBV5-4 and TRBJ2-7, with TRBD2 identical over 7 bases. Germline-derived CDR1 and CDR2 are SGHNT and YYREEE (reference sequence). J was trimmed by 2 bases and V by 1 base; bases with no gene match: 6. The CDR3 has 15 amino acids. CDR3 sequence reads: CASSLRGGVTYEQYF. The CDR3, as DNA: TGTGCCAGCAGCTTGAGGGGAGGGGTCACCTACGAGCAGTACTTC.